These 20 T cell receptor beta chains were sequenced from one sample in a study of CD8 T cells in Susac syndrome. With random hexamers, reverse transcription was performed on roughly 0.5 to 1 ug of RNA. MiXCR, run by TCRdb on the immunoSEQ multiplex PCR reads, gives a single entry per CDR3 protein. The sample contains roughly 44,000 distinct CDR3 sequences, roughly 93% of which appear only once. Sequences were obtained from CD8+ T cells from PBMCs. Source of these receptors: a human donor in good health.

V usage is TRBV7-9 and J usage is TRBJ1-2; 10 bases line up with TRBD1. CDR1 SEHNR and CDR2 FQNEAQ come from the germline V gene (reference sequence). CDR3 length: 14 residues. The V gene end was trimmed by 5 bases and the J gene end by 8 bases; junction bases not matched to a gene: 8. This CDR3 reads CASSQTGGGGGYTF. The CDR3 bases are TGTGCCAGCAGCCAGACAGGGGGCGGCGGAGGCTACACCTTC.

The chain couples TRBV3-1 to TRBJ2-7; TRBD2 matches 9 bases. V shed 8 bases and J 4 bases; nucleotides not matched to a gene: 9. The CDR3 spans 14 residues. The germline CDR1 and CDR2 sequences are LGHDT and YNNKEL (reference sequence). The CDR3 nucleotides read TGTGCCAGCTCGACTTTAGCGGGAGATTACGAGCAGTACTTC. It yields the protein CASSTLAGDYEQYF.

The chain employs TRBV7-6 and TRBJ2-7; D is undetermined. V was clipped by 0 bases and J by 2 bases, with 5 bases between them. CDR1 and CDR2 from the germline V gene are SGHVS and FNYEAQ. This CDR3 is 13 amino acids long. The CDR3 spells CASSLAEAYEQYF. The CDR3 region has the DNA TGTGCCAGCAGCTTAGCTGAAGCCTACGAGCAGTACTTC.

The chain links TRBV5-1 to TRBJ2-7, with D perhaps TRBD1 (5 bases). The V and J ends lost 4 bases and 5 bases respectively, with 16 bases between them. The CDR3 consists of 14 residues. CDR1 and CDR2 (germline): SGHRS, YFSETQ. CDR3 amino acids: CASSLAPGMDEQYF. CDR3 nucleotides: TGCGCCAGCAGCCTCGCCCCAGGGATGGACGAGCAGTACTTC.

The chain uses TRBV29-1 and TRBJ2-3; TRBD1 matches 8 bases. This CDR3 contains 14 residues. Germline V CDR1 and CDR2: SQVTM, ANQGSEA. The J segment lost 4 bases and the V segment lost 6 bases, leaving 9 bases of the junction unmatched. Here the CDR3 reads CSVAGDRQSDTQYF. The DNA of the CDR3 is TGCAGCGTCGCAGGGGACAGGCAATCAGATACGCAGTATTTT.

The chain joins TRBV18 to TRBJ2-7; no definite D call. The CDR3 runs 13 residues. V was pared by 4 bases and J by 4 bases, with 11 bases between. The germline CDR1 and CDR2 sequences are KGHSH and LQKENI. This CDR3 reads CASSRLDLYEQYF. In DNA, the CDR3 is TGTGCCAGCTCACGTTTGGACCTATACGAGCAGTACTTC.

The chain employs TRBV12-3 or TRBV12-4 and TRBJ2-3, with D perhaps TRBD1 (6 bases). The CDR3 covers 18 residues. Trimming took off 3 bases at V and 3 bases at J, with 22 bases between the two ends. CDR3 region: CASSFRDNLFGGTDTQYF. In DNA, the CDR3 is TGTGCCAGCAGTTTCCGGGACAACCTTTTCGGCGGTACAGATACGCAGTATTTT.

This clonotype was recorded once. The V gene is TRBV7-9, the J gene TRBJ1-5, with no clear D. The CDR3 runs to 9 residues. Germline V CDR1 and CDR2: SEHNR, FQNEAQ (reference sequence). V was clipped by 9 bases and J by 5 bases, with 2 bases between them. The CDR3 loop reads CARYQPQHF. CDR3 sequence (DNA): TGTGCCAGGTATCAGCCCCAGCATTTT. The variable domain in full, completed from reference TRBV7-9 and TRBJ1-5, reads DTGVSQNPRHKITKRGQNVTFRCDPISEHNRLYWYRQTLGQGPEFLTYFQNEAQLEKSRLLSDRFSAERPKGSFSTLEIQRTEQGDSAMYLCARYQPQHFGDGTRLSIL.

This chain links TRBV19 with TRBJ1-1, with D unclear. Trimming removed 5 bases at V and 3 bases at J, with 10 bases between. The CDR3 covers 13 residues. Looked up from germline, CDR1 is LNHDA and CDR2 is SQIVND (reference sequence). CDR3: CASSFTGDTEAFF. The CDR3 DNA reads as TGTGCCAGTAGTTTCACCGGGGACACTGAAGCTTTCTTT.

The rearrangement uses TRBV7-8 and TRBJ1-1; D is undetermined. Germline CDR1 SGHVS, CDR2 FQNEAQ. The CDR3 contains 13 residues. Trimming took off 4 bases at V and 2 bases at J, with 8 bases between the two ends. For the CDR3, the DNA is TGTGCCAGCAGCTACAACAGAAACACTGAAGCTTTCTTT. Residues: CASSYNRNTEAFF.

The CDR3 DNA reads TGTGCCAGCAGCGTAGCCCCTAGCTTCCACGGGCAGTACTTC. Amino acids: CASSVAPSFHGQYF. The chain joins TRBV9 to TRBJ2-7; maybe TRBD2 (5 bases). V dropped 0 bases and J dropped 9 bases, with 16 bases sitting between them. The germline V gene has CDR1 SGDLS and CDR2 YYNGEE. CDR3 length: 14 residues.

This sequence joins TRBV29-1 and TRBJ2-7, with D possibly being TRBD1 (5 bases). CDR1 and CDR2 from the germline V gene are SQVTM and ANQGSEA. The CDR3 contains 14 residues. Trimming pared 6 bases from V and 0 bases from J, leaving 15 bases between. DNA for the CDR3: TGCAGCGTCCCCAGGGCCACGGACTCCTACGAGCAGTACTTC. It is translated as CSVPRATDSYEQYF.

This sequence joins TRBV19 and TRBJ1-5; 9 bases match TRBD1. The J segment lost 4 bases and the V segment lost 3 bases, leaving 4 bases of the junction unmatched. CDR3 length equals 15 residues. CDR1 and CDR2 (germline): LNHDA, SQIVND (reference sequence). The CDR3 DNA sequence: TGTGCCAGTAGTATGGGACAGGGTGCGAATCAGCCCCAGCATTTT. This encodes CASSMGQGANQPQHF.

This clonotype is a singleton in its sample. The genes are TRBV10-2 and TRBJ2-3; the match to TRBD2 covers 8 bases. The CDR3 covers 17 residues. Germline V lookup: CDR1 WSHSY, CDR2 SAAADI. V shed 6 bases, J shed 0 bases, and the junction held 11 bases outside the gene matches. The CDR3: CASSRPTSGPSTDTQYF. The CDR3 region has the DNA TGCGCCAGCAGCCGTCCAACTAGCGGACCTAGCACAGATACGCAGTATTTT.

CDR3 in DNA: TGTGCCAGCAGTTGGGCAGGGAATCAGCCCCAGCATTTT. The encoded protein is CASSWAGNQPQHF. V usage is TRBV12-3 or TRBV12-4 and J usage is TRBJ1-5; maybe TRBD1 (5 bases). The CDR3 is 13 residues long. Trimming took 4 bases from V and 4 from J, leaving 8 bases between them.

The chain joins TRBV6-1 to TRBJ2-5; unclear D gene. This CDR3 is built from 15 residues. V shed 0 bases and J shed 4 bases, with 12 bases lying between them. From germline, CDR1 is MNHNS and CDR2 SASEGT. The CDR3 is CASSEARLGLETQYF. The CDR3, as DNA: TGTGCCAGCAGTGAAGCGAGGTTGGGGTTAGAGACCCAGTACTTC.

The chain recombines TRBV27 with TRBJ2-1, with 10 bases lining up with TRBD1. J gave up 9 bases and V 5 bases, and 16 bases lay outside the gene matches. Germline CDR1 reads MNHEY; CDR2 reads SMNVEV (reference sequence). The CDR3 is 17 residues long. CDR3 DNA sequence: TGTGCCAGCAGTGCCGTGTGGGCCGGGACAGGGGTTAGTGAGCAGTTCTTC. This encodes CASSAVWAGTGVSEQFF.

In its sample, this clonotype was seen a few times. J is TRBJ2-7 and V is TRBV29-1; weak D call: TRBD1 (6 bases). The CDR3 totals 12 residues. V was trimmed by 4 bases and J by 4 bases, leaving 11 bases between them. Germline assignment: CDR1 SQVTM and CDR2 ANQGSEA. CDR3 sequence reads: CSVVDRRYEQYF. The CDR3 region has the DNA TGCAGCGTTGTGGACAGACGGTACGAGCAGTACTTC.

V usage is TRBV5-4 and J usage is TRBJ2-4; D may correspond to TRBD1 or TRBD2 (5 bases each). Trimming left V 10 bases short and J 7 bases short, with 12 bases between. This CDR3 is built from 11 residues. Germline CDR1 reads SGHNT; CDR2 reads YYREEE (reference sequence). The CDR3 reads CAAQWGNIQYF. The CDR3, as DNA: TGTGCCGCCCAGTGGGGGAACATTCAGTACTTC.

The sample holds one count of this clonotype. DNA of the CDR3: TGTGCCAGCAGTGAAGCGCTTGGGGGGATAACTGGGGCCAACGTCCTGACTTTC. Amino acids: CASSEALGGITGANVLTF. The chain links TRBV2 to TRBJ2-6; D might be TRBD2 (6 bases). Per germline, CDR1 SNHLY and CDR2 FYNNEI. V shed 0 bases and J shed 2 bases, with 14 bases lying between them. The CDR3 is 18 amino acids.